One sample yielded the 4 T cell receptor beta chains listed below, sequenced in a study of cytomegalovirus exposure and HLA in healthy donors. Primers: 60 Vbeta forward and 13 Jbeta reverse. The table came from immunoSEQ multiplex PCR; TCRdb's copy has only in-frame clones and leaves some out. The sample has 130,000 to 150,000 clones, about 80% seen once. What was sequenced was PBMCs. The source is a man aged 40-50 years in good health and CMV-seronegative.

This rearrangement joins TRBV5-5 to TRBJ1-5; 11 bases map to TRBD1. CDR1 and CDR2 (germline): SGHKS, YYEKEE (reference sequence). The trim removed 4 bases at V and 0 bases at J, leaving 6 bases unmatched. This CDR3 comprises 17 residues. CDR3 sequence: CASSPGTGGYSNQPQHF. CDR3 coding DNA: TGTGCCAGCAGCCCCGGGACAGGGGGATATAGCAATCAGCCCCAGCATTTT. The full variable domain, with the rest looked up from reference TRBV5-5 and TRBJ1-5, is DAGVTQSPTHLIKTRGQQVTLRCSPISGHKSVSWYQQVLGQGPQFIFQYYEKEERGRGNFPDRFSARQFPNYSSELNVNALLLGDSALYLCASSPGTGGYSNQPQHFGDGTRLSIL.

V gene TRBV5-1 combines with J gene TRBJ2-1; 8 positions agree with TRBD2. Germline CDR1 SGHRS, CDR2 YFSETQ. V was clipped by 3 bases and J by 0 bases; unmatched bases: 17. CDR3 length: 20 residues. In nucleotides, the CDR3 is TGCGCCAGCAGCTCCCCCCCGGGGGCGGGGGGCCGGAGCTCCTACAATGAGCAGTTCTTC. Translated: CASSSPPGAGGRSSYNEQFF. The full variable domain, rest sourced from reference TRBV5-1 and TRBJ2-1, is KAGVTQTPRYLIKTRGQQVTLSCSPISGHRSVSWYQQTPGQGLQFLFEYFSETQRNKGNFPGRFSGRQFSNSRSEMNVSTLELGDSALYLCASSSPPGAGGRSSYNEQFFGPGTRLTVL.

There are a few counts of this clone. The chain couples TRBV9 to TRBJ1-6; possible D gene TRBD1, 5 bases. This CDR3 has 13 residues. Trimming pared 3 bases from V and 7 bases from J, leaving 8 bases between. The germline V gene has CDR1 SGDLS and CDR2 YYNGEE. CDR3 protein: CASSATGNSPLHF. In DNA form, the CDR3 reads TGTGCCAGCAGCGCCACAGGAAATTCACCCCTCCACTTT.

The V and J genes are TRBV30 and TRBJ2-5, with D uncertain. This CDR3 region has 12 residues. The V and J ends lost 8 bases and 5 bases respectively, with 15 bases between them. Germline V gene sequence: CDR1 GTSNPN, CDR2 SVGIG (reference sequence). The CDR3 DNA is TGTGCCGGTAGACTGCTCGAGGAGACCCAGTACTTC. Amino acid sequence: CAGRLLEETQYF.